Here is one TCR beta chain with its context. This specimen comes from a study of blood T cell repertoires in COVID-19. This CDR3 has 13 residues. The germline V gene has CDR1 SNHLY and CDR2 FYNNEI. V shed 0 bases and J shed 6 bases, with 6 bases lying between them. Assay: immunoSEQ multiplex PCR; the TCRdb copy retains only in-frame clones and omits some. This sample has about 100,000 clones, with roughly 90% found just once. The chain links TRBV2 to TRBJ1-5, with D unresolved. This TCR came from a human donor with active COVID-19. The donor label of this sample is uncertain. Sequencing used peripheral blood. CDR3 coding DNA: TGTGCCAGCAGTGAAGCGCGGGCTCAGCCCCAGCATTTT. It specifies CASSEARAQPQHF.